The entry below gives a single TCR beta chain sequence along with its context. Its antigen is unidentified. At one end, the junction sequence differs from germline, possibly due to a read error. Specified time point: recipient sample about 28 days before transplant, after cytoreduction. Recipients were bled about 28 days pretransplant and at posttransplant days 30, 100, 180. This entry is derived from a study of T cell clonotyping in hematopoietic cell transplantation. As for the study in general: Recipient samples before transplant were obtained post-cytoreduction. Study findings and constraints: At the given depth, recipient repertoires were over 95% de novo clonotypes. Pathologically expanded recipient clonotypes increased progressively from day 30 to day 180 as diversity fell.

The CDR3 extends over 17 amino acids. Germline CDR1 is SSHAT and CDR2 is FNYEAQ (reference sequence). Data came from immunoSEQ multiplex PCR; TCRdb stores just in-frame clones and leaves some out. The sample has around 26,000 clones; approximately 81% are singletons. The sample in question was peripheral blood mononuclear cells, obtained before stem cell transplant. The receptor was isolated from a man between 35 and 55 years old with acute myeloid leukemia. Some clones in this sample may be carry-over from other donors' samples. The chain uses TRBV7-7 and TRBJ2-2; D is tentatively TRBD1 or TRBD2 (5 bases each). Here the CDR3 DNA reads TGTGCTAGCAGCTTATTTTCCGGGACCCTCCCCCCCGGGGAGCTGTTTTTT. It is translated as CASSLFSGTLPPGELFF. Full variable domain (rest looked up from reference TRBV7-7 and TRBJ2-2): GAGVSQSPRYKVTKRGQDVTLRCDPISSHATLYWYQQALGQGPEFLTYFNYEAQPDKSGLPSDRFSAERPEGSISTLTIQRTEQRDSAMYRCASSLFSGTLPPGELFFGEGSRLTVL.